These 17 T cell receptor beta chains were all obtained from the same sample, sequenced in a study of graft-versus-host responses after intestinal transplantation. What these receptors recognize is not known. Assay used: immunoSEQ multiplex PCR; TCRdb lists only in-frame clones, some missing. The sample includes over 75,000 clones, roughly 90% of them seen just once. The input for sequencing was unstimulated CD8+ T cells sorted from spleen or lymph node cells, taken before transplant. These receptors originate from a human donor who was the organ donor for an intestinal transplant.

The J gene is TRBJ2-7, the V gene TRBV28; tentatively, D is TRBD1 (5 bases). The CDR3 is made up of 13 amino acids. Trimming shortened V by 6 bases and J by 3 bases, and 12 bases separated the two germline ends. Germline V gives CDR1 MDHEN, CDR2 SYDVKM. CDR3 coding DNA: TGTGCCAGCAGGCACCAGGGCGACTACGAGCAGTACTTC. Residues: CASRHQGDYEQYF.

The chain joins TRBV5-4 to TRBJ2-7, with 9 nucleotides matching TRBD2. The CDR3 loop spans 15 amino acids. The J segment lost 6 bases and the V segment lost 2 bases, leaving 9 bases of the junction unmatched. Germline-derived CDR1 and CDR2 are SGHNT and YYREEE (reference sequence). CDR3 region: CASSFISGSNSEQYF. As DNA, the CDR3 is TGTGCCAGCAGCTTCATTAGCGGGAGTAATAGCGAGCAGTACTTC.

The genes are TRBV19 and TRBJ2-7; D perhaps matches TRBD2 (7 bases). The CDR3 contains 15 residues. The ends were cut back, 1 base at V and 6 bases at J, with 16 bases in the middle. Per germline, CDR1 LNHDA and CDR2 SQIVND (reference sequence). In DNA, the CDR3 is TGTGCCAGTAGTATAGCCGGCGGGAGAGGGGGCGAGCAGTACTTC. As protein: CASSIAGGRGGEQYF.

This chain joins TRBV9 and TRBJ2-1, with 9 nucleotides matching TRBD2. Trimming took 0 bases from V and 5 from J; bases not matched to a gene: 6. The CDR3 covers 16 residues. Looked up from germline, CDR1 is SGDLS and CDR2 is YYNGEE. The chain's CDR3 is CASSVVAGGPDNEQFF. CDR3 sequence (DNA): TGTGCCAGCAGCGTAGTCGCGGGGGGGCCTGACAATGAGCAGTTCTTC.

CDR3 bases: TGTGCCAGCAGTGAAGCGGGACTAGCGGGAGGTCGCTCCTACAATGAGCAGTTCTTC. Amino acid sequence: CASSEAGLAGGRSYNEQFF. The rearrangement joins TRBV6-1 to TRBJ2-1; 15 bases align to TRBD2. This CDR3 region has 19 residues. V shed 0 bases and J 0 bases; nucleotides not matched to a gene: 3. CDR1 and CDR2 (germline): MNHNS, SASEGT.

The rearrangement links TRBV7-8 to TRBJ2-1; 10 nucleotides agree with TRBD2. Per the germline V gene, CDR1 is SGHVS and CDR2 is FQNEAQ. This CDR3 comprises 20 residues. V shed 5 bases, J shed 7 bases, and the junction held 23 bases outside the gene matches. The CDR3 DNA is TGTGCCAGCAGCCAAAGCTCCGGGACTAGCGTTTATTTTGGGTCGAATGAGCAGTTCTTC. Its translation: CASSQSSGTSVYFGSNEQFF.

The V and J genes are TRBV9 and TRBJ2-7; D gene unclear. The CDR3 is 14 amino acids. Germline-derived CDR1 and CDR2 are SGDLS and YYNGEE. V was pared by 0 bases and J by 6 bases, with 13 bases between. The CDR3 DNA reads TGTGCCAGCAGCGTAGTCCCAGGTGCCCGCGAGCAGTACTTC. Encoded protein: CASSVVPGAREQYF.

The chain combines TRBV4-1 with TRBJ2-3, with TRBD2 identical over 7 bases. The CDR3 loop spans 14 amino acids. V lost 1 base and J lost 5; bases outside the gene matches: 3. CDR1 is MGHRA, CDR2 YSYEKL, per germline. CDR3 bases: TGCGCCAGCAGCCAAGCTTCTAGCGGAGATACGCAGTATTTT. It encodes CASSQASSGDTQYF.

V gene TRBV6-5 combines with J gene TRBJ2-5; D is possibly TRBD1 (6 bases). With 5 bases removed from V and 1 base from J, the gap between germline ends came to 11 bases. Germline V lookup: CDR1 MNHEY, CDR2 SVGAGI. The CDR3 is 14 amino acids. In nucleotides, the CDR3 is TGTGCCAGCAGTACGACAGGACGCCAAGAGACCCAGTACTTC. It specifies CASSTTGRQETQYF.

This clone was counted a single time. The rearrangement joins TRBV27 to TRBJ2-6; 8 bases agree with TRBD2. The length of the CDR3 is 14 residues. Germline CDR1 and CDR2: MNHEY and SMNVEV (reference sequence). The junction had 2 bases not matched to a gene; V was cut back by 8 bases and J by 2 bases. The CDR3 nucleotides read TGTGCCAGCTCGGGGGGGGCTGGGGCCAACGTCCTGACTTTC. This encodes CASSGGAGANVLTF.

This clone appeared a single time. V and J are TRBV7-7 and TRBJ2-1; 9 bases line up with TRBD1. In germline, CDR1 is SSHAT, CDR2 FNYEAQ (reference sequence). Losses at the gene ends were 1 base for V and 4 bases for J; bases not matched to a gene: 2. CDR3 length: 15 residues. CDR3 in amino acids: CASSLEQGAYNEQFF. The CDR3 nucleotides read TGTGCCAGCAGCTTAGAACAGGGGGCGTACAATGAGCAGTTCTTC.

This clone was picked up a small number of times. The chain combines TRBV27 with TRBJ2-7; 10 bases line up with TRBD1. The CDR3 extends over 14 amino acids. Germline assignment: CDR1 MNHEY and CDR2 SMNVEV (reference sequence). Unmatched junction bases numbered 7, after V lost 5 bases and J lost 6 bases. DNA of the CDR3: TGTGCCAGCAGTCCGGGACAGGGGTCCGCCGAGCAGTACTTC. It is translated as CASSPGQGSAEQYF.

The J gene is TRBJ2-1, the V gene TRBV7-9; a possible D gene is TRBD2 (5 bases). Trimming removed 7 bases at V and 4 bases at J, with 11 bases between. In germline, CDR1 is SEHNR, CDR2 FQNEAQ (reference sequence). The CDR3 totals 13 residues. CDR3 amino acids: CASKSGIYNEQFF. The CDR3, as DNA: TGTGCCAGCAAAAGCGGTATATACAATGAGCAGTTCTTC. The whole variable domain, remainder taken from reference TRBV7-9 and TRBJ2-1, is DTGVSQNPRHKITKRGQNVTFRCDPISEHNRLYWYRQTLGQGPEFLTYFQNEAQLEKSRLLSDRFSAERPKGSFSTLEIQRTEQGDSAMYLCASKSGIYNEQFFGPGTRLTVL.

The rearrangement uses TRBV15 and TRBJ2-1; weak D call: TRBD2 (6 bases). The V end lost 1 base, the J end lost 5 bases, and 9 bases lay between the germline ends. The CDR3 sequence is 14 residues long. Germline CDR1 reads LNHNV; CDR2 reads YYDKDF (reference sequence). The CDR3: CATSRVAGNNEQFF. The CDR3 DNA reads TGTGCCACCAGCAGAGTGGCGGGAAACAATGAGCAGTTCTTC.

This clone was detected only a few times. The CDR3 coding sequence is TGTGCCATCAAAAGAAGCGGGGTCAATGAGCAGTTCTTC. Its protein product is CAIKRSGVNEQFF. The chain recombines TRBV10-3 with TRBJ2-1; 7 nucleotides line up with TRBD2. The CDR3 totals 13 residues. Germline V gene lookup returns CDR1 ENHRY and CDR2 SYGVKD. V was pared by 7 bases and J by 6 bases, with 6 bases of the junction left unmatched.

Only one count was recorded for this clone. V usage is TRBV9 and J usage is TRBJ2-3, with 7 bases aligning to TRBD2. From germline, CDR1 is SGDLS and CDR2 YYNGEE. The CDR3 spans 15 residues. V was clipped by 4 bases and J by 6 bases; unmatched bases: 11. As DNA, the CDR3 is TGTGCCAGCAGCCCCCGACCCTACGGGGGGGATACGCAGTATTTT. This sequence encodes CASSPRPYGGDTQYF. The full variable domain, rest sourced from reference TRBV9 and TRBJ2-3, is DSGVTQTPKHLITATGQRVTLRCSPRSGDLSVYWYQQSLDQGLQFLIQYYNGEERAKGNILERFSAQQFPDLHSELNLSSLELGDSALYFCASSPRPYGGDTQYFGPGTRLTVL.

The chain uses TRBV4-1 and TRBJ2-4, with a possible D match to TRBD2 (6 bases). V was trimmed by 1 base and J by 2 bases, leaving 9 bases between them. Germline V gene sequence: CDR1 MGHRA, CDR2 YSYEKL. The CDR3 runs 15 residues. The CDR3 loop is CASSQVSGPKNIQYF. CDR3 bases: TGCGCCAGCAGCCAAGTTAGCGGCCCCAAAAACATTCAGTACTTC.